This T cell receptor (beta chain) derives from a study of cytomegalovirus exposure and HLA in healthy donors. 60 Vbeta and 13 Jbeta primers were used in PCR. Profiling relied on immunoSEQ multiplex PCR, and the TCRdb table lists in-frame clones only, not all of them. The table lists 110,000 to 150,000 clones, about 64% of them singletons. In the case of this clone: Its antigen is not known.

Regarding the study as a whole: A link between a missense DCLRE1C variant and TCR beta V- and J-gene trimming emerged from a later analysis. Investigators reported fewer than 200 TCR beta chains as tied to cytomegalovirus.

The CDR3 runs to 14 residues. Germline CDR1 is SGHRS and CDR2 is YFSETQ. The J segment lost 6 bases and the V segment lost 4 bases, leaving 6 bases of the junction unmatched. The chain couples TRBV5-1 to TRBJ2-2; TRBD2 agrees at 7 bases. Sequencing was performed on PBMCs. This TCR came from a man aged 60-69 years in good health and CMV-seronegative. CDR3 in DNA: TGCGCCAGCAGCCCGGGAGGCGGGGCCGGGGAGCTGTTTTTT. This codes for CASSPGGGAGELFF.